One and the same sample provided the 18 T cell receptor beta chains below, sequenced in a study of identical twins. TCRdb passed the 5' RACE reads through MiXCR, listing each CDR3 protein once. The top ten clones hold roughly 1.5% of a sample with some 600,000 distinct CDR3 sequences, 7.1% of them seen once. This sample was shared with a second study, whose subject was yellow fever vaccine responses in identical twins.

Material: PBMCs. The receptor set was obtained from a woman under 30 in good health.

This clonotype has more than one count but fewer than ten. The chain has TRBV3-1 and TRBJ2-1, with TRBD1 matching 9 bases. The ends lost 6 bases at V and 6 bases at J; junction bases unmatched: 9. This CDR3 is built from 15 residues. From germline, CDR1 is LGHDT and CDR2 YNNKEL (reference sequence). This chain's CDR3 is CASSRPGQGRNEQFF. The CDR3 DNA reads TGTGCCAGCAGTCGACCGGGACAGGGACGCAATGAGCAGTTCTTC.

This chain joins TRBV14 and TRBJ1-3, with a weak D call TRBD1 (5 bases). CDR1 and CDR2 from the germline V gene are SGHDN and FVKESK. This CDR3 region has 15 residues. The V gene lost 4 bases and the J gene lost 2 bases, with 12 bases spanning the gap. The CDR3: CASSRYGTPGNTIYF. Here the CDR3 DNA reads TGTGCCAGCAGCCGGTACGGGACGCCTGGAAACACCATATATTTT. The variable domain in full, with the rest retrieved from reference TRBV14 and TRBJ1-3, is EAGVTQFPSHSVIEKGQTVTLRCDPISGHDNLYWYRRVMGKEIKFLLHFVKESKQDESGMPNNRFLAERTGGTYSTLKVQPAELEDSGVYFCASSRYGTPGNTIYFGEGSWLTVV.

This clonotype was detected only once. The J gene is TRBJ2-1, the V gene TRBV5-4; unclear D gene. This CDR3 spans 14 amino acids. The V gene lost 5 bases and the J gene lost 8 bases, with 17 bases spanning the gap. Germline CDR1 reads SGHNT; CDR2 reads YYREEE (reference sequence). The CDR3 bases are TGTGCCAGCAGTTCAGCGCCTCCTAAGGATGAGCAGTTCTTC. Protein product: CASSSAPPKDEQFF.

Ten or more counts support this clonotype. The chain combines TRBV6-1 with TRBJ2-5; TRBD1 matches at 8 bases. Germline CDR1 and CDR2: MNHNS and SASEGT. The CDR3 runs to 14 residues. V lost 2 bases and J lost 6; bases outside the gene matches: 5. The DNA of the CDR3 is TGTGCCAGCAGTGAACCCGACAGGGGAAAGACCCAGTACTTC. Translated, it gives CASSEPDRGKTQYF.

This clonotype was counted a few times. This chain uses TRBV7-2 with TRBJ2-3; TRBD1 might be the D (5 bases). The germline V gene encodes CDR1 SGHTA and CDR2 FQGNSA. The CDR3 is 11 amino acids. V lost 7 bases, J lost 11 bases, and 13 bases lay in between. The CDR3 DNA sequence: TGTGCCAGCACCCGGACATTAGTGCAGTATTTT. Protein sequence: CASTRTLVQYF.

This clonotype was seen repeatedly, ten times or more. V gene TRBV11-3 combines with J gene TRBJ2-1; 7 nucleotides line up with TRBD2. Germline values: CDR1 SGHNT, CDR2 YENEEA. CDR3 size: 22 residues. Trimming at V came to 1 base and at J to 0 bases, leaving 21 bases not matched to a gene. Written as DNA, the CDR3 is TGTGCCAGCAGCTTAGGTTATAAATCGTCAAGCGGGATGGAGGGCTCCTACAATGAGCAGTTCTTC. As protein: CASSLGYKSSSGMEGSYNEQFF.

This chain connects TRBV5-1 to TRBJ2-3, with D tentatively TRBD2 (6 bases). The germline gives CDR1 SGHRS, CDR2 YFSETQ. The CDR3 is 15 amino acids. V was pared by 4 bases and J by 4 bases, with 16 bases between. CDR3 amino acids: CASSPRENAADTQYF. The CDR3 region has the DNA TGCGCCAGCAGCCCACGGGAGAATGCGGCAGATACGCAGTATTTT.

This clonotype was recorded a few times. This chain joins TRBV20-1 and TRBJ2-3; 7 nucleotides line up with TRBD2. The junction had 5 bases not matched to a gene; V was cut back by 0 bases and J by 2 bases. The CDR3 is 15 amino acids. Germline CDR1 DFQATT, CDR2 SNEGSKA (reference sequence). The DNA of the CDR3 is TGCAGTGCTAGAGATGGGGGGGACCACACAGATACGCAGTATTTT. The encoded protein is CSARDGGDHTDTQYF.

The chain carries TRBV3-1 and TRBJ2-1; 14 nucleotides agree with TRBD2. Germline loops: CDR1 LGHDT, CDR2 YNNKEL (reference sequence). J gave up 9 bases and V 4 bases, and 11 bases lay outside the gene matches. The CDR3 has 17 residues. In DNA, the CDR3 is TGTGCCAGCAGCCCCCCTGCGGGAGGGACTAGCGGGAGTGAGCAGTTCTTC. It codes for CASSPPAGGTSGSEQFF.

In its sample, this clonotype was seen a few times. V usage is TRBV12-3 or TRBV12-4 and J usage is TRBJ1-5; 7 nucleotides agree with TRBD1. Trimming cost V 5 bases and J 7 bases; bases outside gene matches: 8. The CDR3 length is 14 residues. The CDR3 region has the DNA TGTGCCAGCAGTGGACCCAGGGGGGCGCAGCCCCAGCATTTT. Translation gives CASSGPRGAQPQHF.

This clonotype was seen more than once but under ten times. This CDR3 is CASSEEGSGYTF. In nucleotides, the CDR3 is TGTGCCAGCAGTGAAGAGGGGTCTGGCTACACCTTC. The chain uses TRBV2 and TRBJ1-2; D perhaps matches TRBD1 (5 bases). V lost 1 base and J lost 7, with 7 bases in between. This CDR3 spans 12 amino acids. Germline CDR1 and CDR2: SNHLY and FYNNEI.

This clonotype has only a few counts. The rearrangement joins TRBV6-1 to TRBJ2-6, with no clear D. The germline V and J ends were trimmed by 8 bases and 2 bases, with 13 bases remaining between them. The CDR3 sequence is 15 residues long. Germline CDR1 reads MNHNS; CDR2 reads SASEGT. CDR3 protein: CASLRFSAGANVLTF. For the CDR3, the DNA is TGTGCCAGCTTGAGGTTCTCGGCTGGGGCCAACGTCCTGACTTTC.

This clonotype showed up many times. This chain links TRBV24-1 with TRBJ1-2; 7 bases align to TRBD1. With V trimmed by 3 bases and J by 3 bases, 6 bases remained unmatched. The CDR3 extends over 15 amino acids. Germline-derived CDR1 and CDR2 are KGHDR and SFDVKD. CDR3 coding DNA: TGTGCCACCAGTGATCCGACAGGGAAAGACTATGGCTACACCTTC. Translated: CATSDPTGKDYGYTF.

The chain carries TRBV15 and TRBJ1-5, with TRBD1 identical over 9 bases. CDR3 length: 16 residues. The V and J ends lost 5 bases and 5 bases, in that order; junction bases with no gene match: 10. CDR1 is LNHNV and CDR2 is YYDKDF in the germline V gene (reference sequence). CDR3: CATSPPITGGHQPQHF. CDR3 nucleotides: TGTGCCACCAGCCCCCCGATAACAGGGGGCCATCAGCCCCAGCATTTT.

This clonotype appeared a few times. CDR3 protein: CASSPPGGYLRTEAFF. CDR3 DNA sequence: TGTGCCAGCAGCCCCCCGGGAGGGTATTTGAGGACTGAAGCTTTCTTT. The V and J genes are TRBV3-1 and TRBJ1-1; D is ambiguous. Trimming pared 4 bases from V and 5 bases from J, leaving 20 bases between. CDR1 LGHDT and CDR2 YNNKEL come from the germline V gene (reference sequence). The CDR3 is 16 amino acids.

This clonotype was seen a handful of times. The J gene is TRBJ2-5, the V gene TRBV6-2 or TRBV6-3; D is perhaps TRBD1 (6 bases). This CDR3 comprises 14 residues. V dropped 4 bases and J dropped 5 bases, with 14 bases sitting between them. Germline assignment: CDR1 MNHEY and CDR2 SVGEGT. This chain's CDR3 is CASSSPPGEETQYF. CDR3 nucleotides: TGTGCCAGCAGTTCCCCCCCAGGGGAGGAGACCCAGTACTTC.

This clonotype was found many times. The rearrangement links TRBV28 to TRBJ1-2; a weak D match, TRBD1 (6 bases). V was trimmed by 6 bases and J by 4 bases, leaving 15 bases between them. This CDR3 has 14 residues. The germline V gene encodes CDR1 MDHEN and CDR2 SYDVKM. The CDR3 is CASRFRDRTYGYTF. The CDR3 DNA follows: TGTGCCAGCAGATTCCGTGACAGGACCTATGGCTACACCTTC.

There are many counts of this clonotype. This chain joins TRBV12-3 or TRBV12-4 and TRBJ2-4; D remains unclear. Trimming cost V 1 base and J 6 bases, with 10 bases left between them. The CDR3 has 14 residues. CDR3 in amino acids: CASSLEGIRNIQYF. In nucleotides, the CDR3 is TGTGCCAGCAGTTTAGAAGGGATTAGAAACATTCAGTACTTC.